Following are 9 T cell receptor beta chains from one sample sequenced in a study of T-cell reconstitution after alpha-beta-depleted transplantation in children. The authors prepared the TCRbeta library with unique molecular identifiers. TCRdb processed the PCR reads anew with MiXCR; each CDR3 protein has one entry. The repertoire holds around 380,000 distinct CDR3 sequences, with approximately 11% as singletons. This material consisted of PBMCs from the stem cell graft donor, taken from the stem cell graft. These TCRs come from a human donor who donated a stem cell graft to a child with acute myeloid leukemia.

This chain connects TRBV11-2 to TRBJ2-1, with a possible D match to TRBD1 (6 bases). The CDR3 length is 16 residues. V lost 0 bases to trimming and J lost 0 bases, with 9 bases between them. CDR1 is SGHAT, CDR2 FQNNGV, per germline. The DNA of the CDR3 is TGTGCCAGCAGCTTAGATACAGGGAGCTCCTACAATGAGCAGTTCTTC. This encodes CASSLDTGSSYNEQFF. The full variable domain, its missing parts supplied by reference TRBV11-2 and TRBJ2-1, is EAGVAQSPRYKIIEKRQSVAFWCNPISGHATLYWYQQILGQGPKLLIQFQNNGVVDDSQLPKDRFSAERLKGVDSTLKIQPAKLEDSAVYLCASSLDTGSSYNEQFFGPGTRLTVL.

This clonotype came up a few times. At one end the junction does not follow the germline gene, possibly because of a read error. This chain connects TRBV6-1 to TRBJ2-5; 8 bases are shared with TRBD1. This CDR3 region has 16 residues. Germline values: CDR1 MNHNS, CDR2 SASEGT. The DNA of the CDR3 is TGTGCCAGCAGGGGCATTTTTGAGACAGGGGACTCCTCCGTGGGCTTC. It specifies CASRGIFETGDSSVGF.

This clonotype was counted at least ten times. The chain has TRBV7-6 and TRBJ2-3; 7 bases map to TRBD2. The CDR3 spans 16 residues. Unmatched junction bases numbered 11, after V lost 6 bases and J lost 2 bases. Germline CDR1 reads SGHVS; CDR2 reads FNYEAQ. The CDR3 here is CASSPSGGTFTDTQYF. In nucleotides, the CDR3 is TGTGCCAGCAGTCCGTCGGGGGGAACGTTCACAGATACGCAGTATTTT.

In its sample, this clonotype was seen a few times. J is TRBJ1-5 and V is TRBV20-1; TRBD1 matches 8 bases. The ends lost 3 bases at V and 0 bases at J; junction bases unmatched: 7. The germline V gene has CDR1 DFQATT and CDR2 SNEGSKA (reference sequence). The CDR3 length is 16 residues. CDR3 bases: TGCAGTGCTAGCGGTCAGGGGGCGCGTAGCAATCAGCCCCAGCATTTT. This sequence encodes CSASGQGARSNQPQHF.

This clonotype was seen ten or more times. The V and J genes are TRBV4-2 and TRBJ2-1; 8 nucleotides align to TRBD2. The germline gives CDR1 LGHNA, CDR2 YNFKEQ. There are 17 residues in the CDR3. Unmatched junction bases numbered 12, after V lost 5 bases and J lost 3 bases. The CDR3 DNA follows: TGTGCCAGCAGCGTAAGGCCACTAGCGGAAAGCTACAATGAGCAGTTCTTC. Translated: CASSVRPLAESYNEQFF.

This clonotype was counted many times. The chain recombines TRBV7-9 with TRBJ1-3; D gene ambiguous. Trimming left V 3 bases short and J 0 bases short, with 6 bases between. The CDR3 consists of 14 residues. The V gene's germline CDR1 is SEHNR and CDR2 FQNEAQ (reference sequence). Here the CDR3 reads CASSFLTSGNTIYF. The CDR3 coding sequence is TGTGCCAGCAGCTTCTTAACCTCTGGAAACACCATATATTTT.

This clonotype was seen ten or more times. V is TRBV29-1 and J is TRBJ2-3; no firm D call. Between the trimmed V and J ends, which lost 3 bases and 5 bases, there was a span of 9 bases. CDR1 is SQVTM and CDR2 is ANQGSEA in the germline V gene. The CDR3 runs 12 residues. CDR3 residues: CSVERSLDTQYF. The CDR3 DNA reads TGCAGCGTTGAGAGAAGTCTAGATACGCAGTATTTT.

The J gene is TRBJ1-5, the V gene TRBV5-1, with 7 bases fitting TRBD1. The CDR3 contains 13 residues. Germline trimming cut 7 bases from V and 1 base from J; bases unmatched to any gene: 2. CDR1 and CDR2 from the germline V gene are SGHRS and YFSETQ. The CDR3 nucleotides are TGCGCCAGCCGACAGGGAAGCAATCAGCCCCAGCATTTT. This codes for CASRQGSNQPQHF. Full variable domain (rest looked up from reference TRBV5-1 and TRBJ1-5): KAGVTQTPRYLIKTRGQQVTLSCSPISGHRSVSWYQQTPGQGLQFLFEYFSETQRNKGNFPGRFSGRQFSNSRSEMNVSTLELGDSALYLCASRQGSNQPQHFGDGTRLSIL.

The chain joins TRBV20-1 to TRBJ1-6; D is possibly TRBD1 (5 bases). The germline gives CDR1 DFQATT, CDR2 SNEGSKA (reference sequence). V dropped 3 bases and J dropped 0 bases, with 15 bases sitting between them. The length of the CDR3 is 17 residues. As DNA, the CDR3 is TGCAGTGCTAGGGGTCCCAGACAGAGCTCCTATAATTCACCCCTCCACTTT. Encoded protein: CSARGPRQSSYNSPLHF.